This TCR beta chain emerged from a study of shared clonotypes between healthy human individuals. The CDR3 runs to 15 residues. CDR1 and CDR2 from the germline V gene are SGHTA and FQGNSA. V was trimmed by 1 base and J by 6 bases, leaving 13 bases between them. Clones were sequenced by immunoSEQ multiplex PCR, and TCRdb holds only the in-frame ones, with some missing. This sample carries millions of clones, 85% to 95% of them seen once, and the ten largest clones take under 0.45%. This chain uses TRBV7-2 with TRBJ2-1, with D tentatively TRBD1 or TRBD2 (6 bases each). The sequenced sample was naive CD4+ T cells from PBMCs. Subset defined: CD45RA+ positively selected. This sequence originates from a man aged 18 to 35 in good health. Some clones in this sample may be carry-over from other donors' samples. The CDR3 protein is CASSLGRGVGNEQFF. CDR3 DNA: TGTGCCAGCAGCTTAGGAAGGGGGGTAGGCAATGAGCAGTTCTTC.